The rows below give T cell receptor beta chains drawn from one sample of a study of T cells in Graves' hyperthyroidism and ophthalmopathy. TCRdb fed the multiplex PCR reads into MiXCR, producing one record per CDR3 protein. The sample has a few hundred thousand distinct CDR3 sequences; about 15% are singletons. Input material: blood. The source is a woman younger than 35 with Graves' hyperthyroidism. Both conserved end residues are part of each CDR3. The order of the fields is CDR3 length, J gene, V gene, CDR3 protein.

>15|TRBJ1-1|TRBV11-2
CASRHLQGMNTEAFF
>17|TRBJ2-3|TRBV7-2
CASSLAPLAGGTDTQYF
>15|TRBJ1-2|TRBV12-3/TRBV12-4
CASSLGGRGPYGYTF
>12|TRBJ2-2|TRBV6-1
CASHQVTGELFF
>13|TRBJ2-7|TRBV20-1
CSARAHSDYEQYF
>20|TRBJ2-3|TRBV6-1
CASSELAGGREPTSTDTQYF
>13|TRBJ2-5|TRBV3-1
CASQRERGETQYF
>13|TRBJ1-1|TRBV5-1
CASSLVGDAEAFF
>14|TRBJ1-2|TRBV30
CAWSGPGLVGGYTF
>13|TRBJ2-1|TRBV10-3
CAISEDGTNEQFF
>15|TRBJ2-7|TRBV6-1
CASIPTGGLDYEQYF
>15|TRBJ2-5|TRBV12-3/TRBV12-4
CASSFSGTGKNTQYF
>12|TRBJ2-7|TRBV30
CAWSVRRYEQYF
>13|TRBJ1-5|TRBV6-1
CASSDSLGQPQHF
>13|TRBJ2-1|TRBV12-3/TRBV12-4
CASSLRTSSEQFF
>14|TRBJ2-1|TRBV20-1
CSAGALSSYNEQFF
>16|TRBJ2-2|TRBV5-4
CASSGTGLADTGELFF
>12|TRBJ1-1|TRBV20-1
CSAGTGNTEAFF
>14|TRBJ2-2|TRBV10-2
CASNEGANTGELFF
>14|TRBJ1-4|TRBV12-3/TRBV12-4
CASSTHGIGEKLFF
>14|TRBJ1-1|TRBV11-2
CASSLQGARTEAFF
>14|TRBJ2-3|TRBV12-3/TRBV12-4
CASSRLAGADTQYF
>13|TRBJ2-7|TRBV19
CASSISGVDEQYF
>15|TRBJ2-7|TRBV20-1
CSASRRGWKVDEQYF
>12|TRBJ2-1|TRBV5-1
CASRGASNEQFF
>14|TRBJ1-5|TRBV2
CASRGGQAGQPQHF
>13|TRBJ1-1|TRBV20-1
CSARNPRVGEAFF
>17|TRBJ1-2|TRBV18
CASSPPTGGEGSYGYTF
>13|TRBJ2-2|TRBV6-1
CASARVNTGELFF
>13|TRBJ1-6|TRBV15
CATSRNLNSPLHF
>15|TRBJ1-3|TRBV28
CASSSWTGSGNTIYF
>14|TRBJ1-1|TRBV20-1
CSAWGTGRSTEAFF
>15|TRBJ2-3|TRBV2
CASTGDRSVPDTQYF